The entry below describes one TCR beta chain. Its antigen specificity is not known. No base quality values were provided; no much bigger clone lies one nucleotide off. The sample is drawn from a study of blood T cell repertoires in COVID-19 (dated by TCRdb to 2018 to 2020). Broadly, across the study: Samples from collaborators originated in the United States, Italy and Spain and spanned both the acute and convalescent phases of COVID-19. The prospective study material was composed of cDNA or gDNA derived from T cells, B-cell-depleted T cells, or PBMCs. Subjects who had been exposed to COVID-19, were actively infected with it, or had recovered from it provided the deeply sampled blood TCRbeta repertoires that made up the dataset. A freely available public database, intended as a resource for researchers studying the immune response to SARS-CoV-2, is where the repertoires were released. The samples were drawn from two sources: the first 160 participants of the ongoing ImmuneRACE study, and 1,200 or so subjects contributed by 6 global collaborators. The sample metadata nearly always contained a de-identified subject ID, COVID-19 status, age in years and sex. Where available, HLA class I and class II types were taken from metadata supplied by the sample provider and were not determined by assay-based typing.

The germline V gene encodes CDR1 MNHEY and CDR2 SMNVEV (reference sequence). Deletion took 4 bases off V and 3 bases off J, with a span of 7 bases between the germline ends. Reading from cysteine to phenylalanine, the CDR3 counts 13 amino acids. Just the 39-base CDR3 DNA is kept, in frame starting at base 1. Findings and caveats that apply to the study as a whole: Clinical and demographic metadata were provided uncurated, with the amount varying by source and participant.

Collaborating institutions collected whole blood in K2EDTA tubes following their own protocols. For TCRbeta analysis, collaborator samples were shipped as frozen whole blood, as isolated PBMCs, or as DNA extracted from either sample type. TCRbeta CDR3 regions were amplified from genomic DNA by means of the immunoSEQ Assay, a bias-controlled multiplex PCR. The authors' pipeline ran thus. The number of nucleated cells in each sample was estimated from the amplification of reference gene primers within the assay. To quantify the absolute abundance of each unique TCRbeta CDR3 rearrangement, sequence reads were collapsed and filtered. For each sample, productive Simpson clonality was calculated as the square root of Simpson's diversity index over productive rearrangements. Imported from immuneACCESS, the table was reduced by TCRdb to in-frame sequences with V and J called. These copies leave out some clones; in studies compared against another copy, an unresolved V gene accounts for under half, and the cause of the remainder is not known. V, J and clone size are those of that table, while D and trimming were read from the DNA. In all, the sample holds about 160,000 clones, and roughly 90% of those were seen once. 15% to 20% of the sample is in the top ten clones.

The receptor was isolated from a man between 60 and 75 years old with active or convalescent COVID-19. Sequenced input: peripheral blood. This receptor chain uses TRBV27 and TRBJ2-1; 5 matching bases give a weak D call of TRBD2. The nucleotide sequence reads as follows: TGTGCCAGCAGTTCCGGGAACTACAATGAGCAGTTCTTC. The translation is CASSSGNYNEQFF.